This TCR beta chain was profiled in a study of cytomegalovirus exposure and HLA in healthy donors. Notes on the study in general: Reported results showed that the classifier diagnosed cytomegalovirus status with high specificity and sensitivity.

Assay: immunoSEQ multiplex PCR; the TCRdb copy retains only in-frame clones and omits some. In the table there are about 270,000 clones, approximately 83% of which are singletons. Comments on this clone: Its antigen is currently unknown.

Germline V lookup: CDR1 SGHAT, CDR2 FQNNGV. V shed 4 bases and J 6 bases; nucleotides not matched to a gene: 12. There are 15 residues in the CDR3. This sequence joins TRBV11-2 and TRBJ2-7; 7 bases fit TRBD2. The TCR sequence derives from a woman younger than 30 in good health and CMV-seronegative. Sequencing was carried out using PBMCs. The chain's CDR3 is CASSSPEAGALEQYF. DNA of the CDR3: TGTGCCAGCAGCTCCCCAGAGGCGGGAGCCCTCGAGCAGTACTTC.